The rows below give T cell receptor beta chains drawn from one sample of a study of CD8+ T cells in alopecia areata. Here immunoSEQ multiplex PCR was the method, and the copy in TCRdb shows in-frame clones only, minus some. The data contain 120,000 to 150,000 clones, roughly four fifths of them singletons. Sample: CD8+ T cells sorted from blood, taken at week 4, from a patient treated with tofacitinib. These receptors originate from a human donor with alopecia areata. CDR3s include the opening cysteine and the closing phenylalanine or tryptophan. The D gene is left open where the match is weak. For some rows the clone size is stated as once, few or many, or as a class when expanded; others skip it.

CDR3nt	CDR3aa	abundance	v_gene	j_gene	d_gene
TGTGCCAGCAGCTTAGGATCCTACGAGCAGTACTTC	CASSLGSYEQYF	-	TRBV7-9	TRBJ2-7	-
TGTGCCAGCAGTGAAGCGCCGGGAGTTGCTTACGAGCAGTACTTC	CASSEAPGVAYEQYF	-	TRBV2	TRBJ2-7	-
TGTGCCAGCAGCCAAGAAAGCCAGGGGGCCTCCTACGAGCAGTACTTC	CASSQESQGASYEQYF	-	TRBV4-2	TRBJ2-7	TRBD1
TGTGCCAGCAGCCAGACAGGGAGGGATGAGCAGTTCTTC	CASSQTGRDEQFF	-	TRBV13	TRBJ2-1	-
TGTGCCAGCAGCTTAGGCGCTAGCGGGGCGGCAGGGGAGCTGTTTTTT	CASSLGASGAAGELFF	-	TRBV7-6	TRBJ2-2	TRBD2
TGCGCCAGCAGCCAAGGACAGGGTAACCAAGAGACCCAGTACTTC	CASSQGQGNQETQYF	once	TRBV4-3	TRBJ2-5	TRBD1
TGTGCCAGCAGCTCCTGGACAGGGGTTAGCACAGATACGCAGTATTTT	CASSSWTGVSTDTQYF	-	TRBV7-2	TRBJ2-3	TRBD1
TGTGCCAGCAGCTTGGGACTAGCGGAGAACGAGCAGTACTTC	CASSLGLAENEQYF	-	TRBV5-6	TRBJ2-7	TRBD2
TGTGCCAGCAGCTGGGGGGGAACAAACATTCAGTACTTC	CASSWGGTNIQYF	-	TRBV7-8	TRBJ2-4	TRBD2
TGCGCCGTTGCGGACCGACCCTATGGCTACACCTTC	CAVADRPYGYTF	-	TRBV29-1	TRBJ1-2	-
TGTGCCAGCAGCTTAGGGGGAACTAATGAAAAACTGTTTTTT	CASSLGGTNEKLFF	-	TRBV5-4	TRBJ1-4	-
TGTGCCAGCAGTTTAACCGGGACAGGGGCGGCCACCGGGGAGCTGTTTTTT	CASSLTGTGAATGELFF	few	TRBV27	TRBJ2-2	TRBD1
TGCGCCAGCAGCCCGCTAGCGGGGGGGCGCGATGAGCAGTTCTTC	CASSPLAGGRDEQFF	once	TRBV4-3	TRBJ2-1	TRBD2
TGCAGCGTTGCAGGGACAGGGGGCGAGCAGTACTTC	CSVAGTGGEQYF	-	TRBV29-1	TRBJ2-7	TRBD1
TGTGCCAGCAGCCCGAGGCTAGCGGGGTCAACAGATACGCAGTATTTT	CASSPRLAGSTDTQYF	-	TRBV16	TRBJ2-3	TRBD2
TGTGCCAGCAGCGTAGAGGGCCTATACAATGAGCAGTTCTTC	CASSVEGLYNEQFF	-	TRBV9	TRBJ2-1	-
TGTGCCAGCAGCCCCACCGCCGGACTAGCAGGCAACGAGCAGTACTTC	CASSPTAGLAGNEQYF	few	TRBV7-9	TRBJ2-7	TRBD2
TGTGCCAGCAGTCCTTGGCAAGGGGGTGGAGAAAAACTGTTTTTT	CASSPWQGGGEKLFF	-	TRBV6-6	TRBJ1-4	-
TGTGCCAGCAGTTACTCGAAGCTAGCGGGGGGCGAGTACTTC	CASSYSKLAGGEYF	-	TRBV6-5	TRBJ2-5	TRBD2
TGCAGCGCTGAAAATTGGGGGGCGTCTAATGGCTACACCTTC	CSAENWGASNGYTF	-	TRBV29-1	TRBJ1-2	-
TGTGCCAGCAGCAGGCCGGCGGGGGGCCTTTACTATGGCTACACCTTC	CASSRPAGGLYYGYTF	-	TRBV11-2	TRBJ1-2	-
TGTGCCAGCAGTGATCATTGGCCCTACGAGCAGTACTTC	CASSDHWPYEQYF	-	TRBV2	TRBJ2-7	-
TGTGCCAGTACTATCTGGTCGAGCACCGGGGAGCTGTTTTTT	CASTIWSSTGELFF	-	TRBV19	TRBJ2-2	-
TGTGCCAGTAGTCCACCGGATGGACGCCCCCGGGGGACTGAAGCTTTCTTT	CASSPPDGRPRGTEAFF	-	TRBV19	TRBJ1-1	-
TGCAGCGTGGAGCCTCGTATGAACACTGAAGCTTTCTTT	CSVEPRMNTEAFF	-	TRBV29-1	TRBJ1-1	-
TGTGCCAGCAGCCTCAGTACAGGGTCTCAAGAGACCCAGTACTTC	CASSLSTGSQETQYF	-	TRBV27	TRBJ2-5	-
TGTGCCAGCAGTGGAGGGGCCCCTCGGGGCCTGAGAGAGACCCAGTACTTC	CASSGGAPRGLRETQYF	-	TRBV25-1	TRBJ2-5	-
TGCAGTGCTAAGACAGGGGACGAGCAGTATTTC	CSAKTGDEQYF	-	TRBV20-1	TRBJ2-7	TRBD1
TGCGCCAGCAGCCCAGGACAGACCAACACAGATACGCAGTATTTT	CASSPGQTNTDTQYF	few	TRBV10-1	TRBJ2-3	-
TGTGCCAGCAGCCAAGATCCCTACGAGCAGTACTTC	CASSQDPYEQYF	-	TRBV14	TRBJ2-7	-
TGTGCCAGCAGTTACTCAGCGGGTGCCACAGATACGCAGTATTTT	CASSYSAGATDTQYF	-	TRBV6-5	TRBJ2-3	-
TGTGCCAGCAGCTTTGTATATTCACAGAACACCGGGGAGCTGTTTTTT	CASSFVYSQNTGELFF	-	TRBV7-9	TRBJ2-2	-
TGTGCCAGCAGCTCCGGGGTGAGGGAGACGGACGACTTC	CASSSGVRETDDF	-	TRBV7-9	TRBJ2-7	-
TGCGCCAGCAGTGTAAGCGGGGGGGCAGGCAATGAGCAGTTCTTC	CASSVSGGAGNEQFF	many	TRBV10-2	TRBJ2-1	TRBD2
TGCGCCAGCAGCTTGGTACAGGGGGTCCTATACGAGCAGTACTTC	CASSLVQGVLYEQYF	-	TRBV5-1	TRBJ2-7	TRBD1
TGCGCCAGCAGCCAAGATCTTTGGACAGATCTGGGCTACACCTTC	CASSQDLWTDLGYTF	-	TRBV4-3	TRBJ1-2	-
TGCAGCGTTGAGAGCCAGAACACCGGGGAGCTGTTTTTT	CSVESQNTGELFF	-	TRBV29-1	TRBJ2-2	-
TGCAGCGTTGAAGAGGGACAGGAAACCTACGAGCAGTACTTC	CSVEEGQETYEQYF	few	TRBV29-1	TRBJ2-7	TRBD1
TGTGCCAGCAGTTTGGGCGTCTCCTCCTACGAGCAGTACTTC	CASSLGVSSYEQYF	-	TRBV27	TRBJ2-7	-
TGCGCCAGCAGCCAATTCCCGGGGGAGTCCTACAATGAGCAGTTCTTC	CASSQFPGESYNEQFF	-	TRBV4-1	TRBJ2-1	-
TGTGCCTGGAGTGTTACGGGATGGGAGACCCAGTACTTC	CAWSVTGWETQYF	-	TRBV30	TRBJ2-5	-
TGTGCCAGCAGCAACGGACTAGCGCCCTACAATGAGCAGTTCTTC	CASSNGLAPYNEQFF	-	TRBV5-6	TRBJ2-1	TRBD2
TGCGCCAGCAGTCCGGACGGGGGGCCCTACGAGCAGTACTTC	CASSPDGGPYEQYF	few	TRBV10-2	TRBJ2-7	-
TGTGCCAGCAGCTTAGTACCGGGACGAATAGAAAAACTGTTTTTT	CASSLVPGRIEKLFF	few	TRBV7-2	TRBJ1-4	-
TGCGCCAGCAGCGACGGTAGCGGGAGCCTTGATGGGGATACGCAGTATTTT	CASSDGSGSLDGDTQYF	-	TRBV4-3	TRBJ2-3	TRBD2
TGTGCCAGCAGCATCAGGGTGCAGAACACTGAAGCTTTCTTT	CASSIRVQNTEAFF	-	TRBV13	TRBJ1-1	-
TGTGCCAGCTCACCAGAGGGAAGAAGATTTGGCGAGCAGTACTTC	CASSPEGRRFGEQYF	-	TRBV18	TRBJ2-7	-
TGTGCCAGCTCGCAAGGGACAGTCAGCACAGATACGCAGTATTTT	CASSQGTVSTDTQYF	-	TRBV27	TRBJ2-3	TRBD1